This entry lists 21 T cell receptor beta chains sequenced from one sample in a study of T cells in Graves' hyperthyroidism and ophthalmopathy. The TCR beta CDR3 regions underwent amplification using RNA transcripts as the source. First-round RT-PCR with HTBI primers amplified the TCR CDR3 region. TCRdb independently ran MiXCR on the multiplex PCR reads; one entry per CDR3 protein. Among approximately 700,000 distinct CDR3 sequences listed, nearly 45% were seen once. What was sequenced was peripheral blood or thyroid tissue (not recorded which). The receptors here all came from an adult man with Graves' disease, either hyperthyroidism or ophthalmopathy (not recorded which).

The chain recombines TRBV2 with TRBJ1-4; 9 nucleotides line up with TRBD1. V lost 6 bases and J lost 6; bases outside the gene matches: 8. CDR1 and CDR2 (germline): SNHLY, FYNNEI. The CDR3 spans 15 residues. DNA of the CDR3: TGTGCCAGCAGCCTCCGGACAGGGGTGGATGAAAAACTGTTTTTT. Protein product: CASSLRTGVDEKLFF.

This clonotype was counted only a few times. At one end the junction does not follow the germline gene, possibly because of a read error. This chain links TRBV10-3 with TRBJ2-7; 9 nucleotides align to TRBD2. CDR1 and CDR2 from the germline V gene are ENHRY and SYGVKD. The CDR3 has 15 residues. CDR3 sequence reads: CAISDPGLASHEQYF. The CDR3 DNA is TGTGCCATCAGTGATCCGGGACTAGCCTCCCACGAGCAGTACTTC.

The CDR3 DNA reads as TGTGCCAGCAGCCCCCCCCCGGGGGCACTTGCCTATGGCTACACCTTC. Translated, it gives CASSPPPGALAYGYTF. This sequence joins TRBV7-2 and TRBJ1-2; tentatively, D is TRBD1 (6 bases). The CDR3 extends over 16 amino acids. Germline CDR1 reads SGHTA; CDR2 reads FQGNSA. V was pared by 5 bases and J by 4 bases, with 20 bases between.

Turning to this clonotype: One end of the junction fails to match germline, which may point to a read error. The chain couples TRBV6-1 to TRBJ1-1; possibly TRBD1 for D (5 bases). CDR3 length equals 14 residues. Germline values: CDR1 MNHNS, CDR2 SASEGT. The CDR3 nucleotides are TGTGCCACCAGTGATGGGGTCGGGGGCACTGAAGCTTTCTTT. Translated, it gives CATSDGVGGTEAFF.

V is TRBV7-2 and J is TRBJ1-4, with D possibly being TRBD1 (5 bases). Germline loops: CDR1 SGHTA, CDR2 FQGNSA. Deletions cut 1 base from V and 5 bases from J, with 11 bases between. The CDR3 has 15 amino acids. The CDR3 loop reads CASSLVLGPNEKLFF. CDR3 DNA sequence: TGTGCCAGCAGCTTAGTTCTGGGACCAAATGAAAAACTGTTTTTT.

This chain uses TRBV6-5 with TRBJ1-3; possibly TRBD1 for D (6 bases). V was cut by 5 bases and J by 16 bases, with 15 bases left in between. The CDR3 covers 11 residues. The V gene's germline CDR1 is MNHEY and CDR2 SVGAGI. The CDR3 loop reads CASSPDRLLYF. The DNA of the CDR3 is TGTGCCAGCAGTCCCGACAGGCTCCTTTATTTT.

The chain employs TRBV7-8 and TRBJ2-5, with 9 bases fitting TRBD1. The CDR3 sequence is 13 residues long. V lost 6 bases and J lost 4; bases outside the gene matches: 3. Germline V gene lookup returns CDR1 SGHVS and CDR2 FQNEAQ. The CDR3 reads CASSGDRAETQYF. As DNA, the CDR3 is TGTGCCAGCAGTGGGGACAGGGCAGAGACCCAGTACTTC.

This clonotype was counted many times. The chain is built from TRBV24-1 and TRBJ2-5, with 7 bases aligning to TRBD2. CDR1 KGHDR and CDR2 SFDVKD come from the germline V gene. This CDR3 has 16 residues. V lost 4 bases to trimming and J lost 1 base; unmatched junction nucleotides: 8. CDR3 nucleotide sequence: TGTGCCACCAGTGACATCGCGGGGGAACTCCAAGAGACCCAGTACTTC. This sequence encodes CATSDIAGELQETQYF.

In its sample, this clonotype is medium-sized. The rearrangement links TRBV29-1 to TRBJ1-2; possible D gene TRBD1, 6 bases. This CDR3 comprises 14 residues. In germline, CDR1 is SQVTM, CDR2 ANQGSEA. V was shortened by 4 bases and J by 4 bases, with 16 bases between the two germline ends. CDR3 bases: TGCAGCGTTGCTAAACGGGACACCGCCTATGGCTACACCTTC. Its protein product is CSVAKRDTAYGYTF. Filled out from reference TRBV29-1 and TRBJ1-2, the complete variable domain reads SAVISQKPSRDICQRGTSLTIQCQVDSQVTMMFWYRQQPGQSLTLIATANQGSEATYESGFVIDKFPISRPNLTFSTLTVSNMSPEDSSIYLCSVAKRDTAYGYTFGSGTRLTVV.

Worth noting for this clonotype: A much larger clone lies one base from this, so it may be a read error. V is TRBV9 and J is TRBJ1-1, with D tentatively TRBD1 (6 bases). Trimming cost V 3 bases and J 7 bases, with 7 bases left between them. The CDR3 is 11 residues long. The germline CDR1 and CDR2 sequences are SGDLS and YYNGEE. The CDR3 bases are TGTGCCAGCAGCGCGGACAGTGAAGCTTTCTTT. It specifies CASSADSEAFF.

The genes are TRBV11-1 and TRBJ2-7; TRBD1 agrees at 8 bases. Trimming cost V 3 bases and J 5 bases; bases outside gene matches: 6. This CDR3 spans 14 amino acids. In germline, CDR1 is SGHAT, CDR2 FQDESV (reference sequence). The CDR3 sequence is CASSFRDRTHEQYF. The CDR3 DNA is TGTGCCAGCAGCTTCCGGGACAGGACGCACGAGCAGTACTTC.

This clonotype was counted once. The genes are TRBV20-1 and TRBJ1-6; 9 bases are shared with TRBD1. The CDR3 sequence is 13 residues long. Germline lookup yields CDR1 DFQATT and CDR2 SNEGSKA (reference sequence). J was trimmed by 10 bases and V by 3 bases; bases with no gene match: 4. CDR3 sequence reads: CSASETGGSPLHF. The DNA of the CDR3 is TGCAGTGCTAGTGAGACAGGGGGGTCACCCCTCCACTTT.

This clonotype was seen only a few times. This chain links TRBV6-5 with TRBJ2-6, with no clear D. CDR1 and CDR2 (germline): MNHEY, SVGAGI. The V gene lost 8 bases and the J gene lost 0 bases, with 17 bases spanning the gap. The CDR3 contains 17 residues. DNA of the CDR3: TGTGCCAGCCGAGCAGGTACTCTATACTCTGGGGCCAACGTCCTGACTTTC. Amino acid sequence: CASRAGTLYSGANVLTF.

This clonotype was seen ten or more times. The chain joins TRBV29-1 to TRBJ1-2; D uncertain. Trimming cost V 3 bases and J 8 bases, with 16 bases left between them. Germline CDR1 is SQVTM and CDR2 is ANQGSEA. This CDR3 region has 13 residues. The CDR3 DNA reads TGCAGCGTTGATTACGACCCAAAGTGGGGCTACACCTTC. It yields the protein CSVDYDPKWGYTF.

Concerning this clonotype itself: One junction end disagrees with the germline gene, perhaps due to a read error. The CDR3 nucleotides are TGCGCCAGCAGCCAACAGGACAGGGCAGAAAACACCATATATTTT. Protein sequence: CASSQQDRAENTIYF. This chain uses TRBV7-9 with TRBJ1-3; 8 bases are shared with TRBD1. The CDR3 totals 15 residues. Germline values: CDR1 SEHNR, CDR2 FQNEAQ (reference sequence).

Note on this clonotype: One end of the junction is discordant with germline, which a read error may explain. This chain joins TRBV5-5 and TRBJ1-6; TRBD1 matches at 10 bases. The CDR3 consists of 18 residues. Germline V CDR1 and CDR2: SGHKS, YYEKEE (reference sequence). CDR3 sequence: CASSQDPDRGNYNSPLHF. As DNA, the CDR3 is TGCGCCAGCAGCCAAGATCCGGACAGGGGGAATTATAATTCACCCCTCCACTTT.

As regards this clonotype: An end of the junction does not agree with germline; a read error may underlie this. This chain connects TRBV9 to TRBJ1-4; D uncertain. The CDR3 covers 15 residues. Germline V gives CDR1 SGDLS, CDR2 YYNGEE. In nucleotides, the CDR3 is TGCGCCAGCAGTAATGTCGATGCAACTAATGAAAAACTGTTTTTT. Translating gives CASSNVDATNEKLFF. The full variable domain, rest sourced from reference TRBV9 and TRBJ1-4, is DSGVTQTPKHLITATGQRVTLRCSPRSGDLSVYWYQQSLDQGLQFLIQYYNGEERAKGNILERFSAQQFPDLHSELNLSSLELGDSALYFCASSNVDATNEKLFFGSGTQLSVL.

This clonotype was seen at least ten times. V and J are TRBV7-9 and TRBJ1-6; D might be TRBD1 (6 bases). Germline values: CDR1 SEHNR, CDR2 FQNEAQ (reference sequence). The ends were cut back, 1 base at V and 8 bases at J, with 15 bases in the middle. The CDR3 runs to 16 residues. CDR3 sequence (DNA): TGTGCCAGCAGCTTAGGTGTGGGGGGCGGAGATTCACCCCTCCACTTT. Encoded protein: CASSLGVGGGDSPLHF. Full variable domain (rest looked up from reference TRBV7-9 and TRBJ1-6): DTGVSQNPRHKITKRGQNVTFRCDPISEHNRLYWYRQTLGQGPEFLTYFQNEAQLEKSRLLSDRFSAERPKGSFSTLEIQRTEQGDSAMYLCASSLGVGGGDSPLHFGNGTRLTVT.

The chain combines TRBV2 with TRBJ1-1, with no clear D. With 8 bases removed from V and 4 bases from J, the gap between germline ends came to 14 bases. This CDR3 spans 13 amino acids. Germline assignment: CDR1 SNHLY and CDR2 FYNNEI. The CDR3 reads CASLDPWRTEAFF. The CDR3 DNA follows: TGTGCCAGCTTAGATCCGTGGCGCACTGAAGCTTTCTTT.

This clonotype came up many times. V usage is TRBV6-4 and J usage is TRBJ1-1; 9 bases fit TRBD1. Germline V gene sequence: CDR1 MRHNA, CDR2 SNTAGT. The CDR3 contains 12 residues. Trimming at V came to 2 bases and at J to 10 bases, leaving 2 bases not matched to a gene. The CDR3 here is CASSDPTGGAFF. DNA of the CDR3: TGTGCCAGCAGTGACCCGACAGGGGGAGCTTTCTTT.

This clonotype has ten or more counts. The rearrangement uses TRBV7-9 and TRBJ1-2; D unclear. The CDR3 spans 11 residues. CDR1 is SEHNR, CDR2 FQNEAQ, per germline (reference sequence). V lost 10 bases and J 6 bases, leaving 12 bases between the germline ends. The CDR3 coding sequence is TGTGCCACCCCGATCCTCCATGGCTACACCTTC. The encoded protein is CATPILHGYTF.